The entry below gives a single T cell receptor (beta chain) sequence along with its context. Its specificity is not known. This sample was taken from a study of monozygotic twins with inflammatory bowel disease. TCRdb reprocessed the 5' RACE reads; each CDR3 protein has one entry and no DNA is given. The specimen's table records 150,000 to 200,000 distinct CDR3 sequences. Study-wide results and limits: Healthy co-twins exceeded IBD patients in TCRbeta diversity as measured by inverse Simpson.

The CDR3 has 14 residues. The V gene is TRBV12-3 or TRBV12-4, the J gene TRBJ1-6. Sequencing was carried out using blood. The source is a human donor with ulcerative colitis or Crohn's disease, or a healthy co-twin of an affected twin (not recorded which). The CDR3 sequence: CASSLVEMGSPLHF.